The 5 T cell receptor beta chains given below trace back to one sample, sequenced in a study of control samples from healthy donors and cancer patients. Sequencing used immunoSEQ multiplex PCR; TCRdb keeps in-frame clones, though not all of them. The sample consists of tens of thousands of clones, under 90% of them appearing once. Sequencing was done on a sample of blood. These receptors all stem from a man over 45 in good health.

The chain uses TRBV14 and TRBJ2-5; D is undetermined. Trimming removed 0 bases from V and 5 bases from J, with 10 bases in between. The CDR3 totals 14 residues. Germline CDR1 and CDR2: SGHDN and FVKESK. The CDR3 DNA is TGTGCCAGCAGCCAAGATCAAGTTGCGGAGACCCAGTACTTC. Encoded protein: CASSQDQVAETQYF.

The V and J genes are TRBV7-9 and TRBJ2-1; no reliable D call. From germline, CDR1 is SEHNR and CDR2 FQNEAQ (reference sequence). CDR3 length: 12 amino acids. Between the trimmed V and J ends, which lost 5 bases and 1 base, there was a span of 3 bases. The CDR3 nucleotides read TGTGCCAGCAGCCGATCCTACAATGAGCAGTTCTTC. Protein sequence: CASSRSYNEQFF. Supplemented by reference TRBV7-9 and TRBJ2-1, the full variable domain reads DTGVSQNPRHKITKRGQNVTFRCDPISEHNRLYWYRQTLGQGPEFLTYFQNEAQLEKSRLLSDRFSAERPKGSFSTLEIQRTEQGDSAMYLCASSRSYNEQFFGPGTRLTVL.

This clone was counted a few times. The chain employs TRBV6-4 and TRBJ2-1, with 10 bases aligning to TRBD2. Germline CDR1 MRHNA, CDR2 SNTAGT. V lost 2 bases and J lost 6; bases outside the gene matches: 7. This CDR3 contains 16 residues. CDR3 loop: CASSDQSGGAANEQFF. CDR3 DNA sequence: TGTGCCAGCAGTGACCAGAGCGGGGGGGCTGCCAATGAGCAGTTCTTC.

The chain recombines TRBV6-5 with TRBJ2-7; D gene uncertain. The V end was cut by 7 bases, the J end by 0 bases, with 10 bases between. This CDR3 is built from 13 residues. Germline loops: CDR1 MNHEY, CDR2 SVGAGI. The CDR3 reads CASIRWFSYEQYF. The CDR3 nucleotides read TGTGCCAGCATTCGATGGTTCTCCTACGAGCAGTACTTC.

CDR3 nucleotides: TGTGCCAGCAGCTTCAGGGGGCGGAACACTGAAGCTTTCTTT. Protein: CASSFRGRNTEAFF. The chain recombines TRBV9 with TRBJ1-1; TRBD1 aligns across 8 bases. Per the germline V gene, CDR1 is SGDLS and CDR2 is YYNGEE. The CDR3 extends over 14 amino acids. The trim removed 4 bases at V and 1 base at J, leaving 3 bases unmatched.